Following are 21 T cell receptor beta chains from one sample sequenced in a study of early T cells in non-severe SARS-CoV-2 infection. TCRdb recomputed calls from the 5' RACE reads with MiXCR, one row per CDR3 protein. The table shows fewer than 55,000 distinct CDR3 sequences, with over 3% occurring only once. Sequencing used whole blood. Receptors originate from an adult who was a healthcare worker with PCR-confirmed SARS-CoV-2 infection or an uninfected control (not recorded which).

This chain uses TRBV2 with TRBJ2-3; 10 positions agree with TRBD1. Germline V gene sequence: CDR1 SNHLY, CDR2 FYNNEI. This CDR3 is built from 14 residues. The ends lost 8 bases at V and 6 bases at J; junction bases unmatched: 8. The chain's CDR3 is CASSRDRGSDTQYF. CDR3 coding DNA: TGTGCCAGCTCCCGGGACAGGGGTTCTGATACGCAGTATTTT.

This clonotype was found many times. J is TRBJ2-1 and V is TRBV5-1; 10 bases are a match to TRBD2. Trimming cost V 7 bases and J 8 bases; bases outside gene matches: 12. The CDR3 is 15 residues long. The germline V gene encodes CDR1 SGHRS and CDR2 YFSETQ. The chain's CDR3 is CASRLGTSASYEQFF. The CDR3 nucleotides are TGCGCCAGCCGCCTAGGGACTAGCGCCTCCTATGAGCAGTTCTTC. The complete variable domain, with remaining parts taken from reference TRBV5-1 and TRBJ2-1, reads KAGVTQTPRYLIKTRGQQVTLSCSPISGHRSVSWYQQTPGQGLQFLFEYFSETQRNKGNFPGRFSGRQFSNSRSEMNVSTLELGDSALYLCASRLGTSASYEQFFGPGTRLTVL.

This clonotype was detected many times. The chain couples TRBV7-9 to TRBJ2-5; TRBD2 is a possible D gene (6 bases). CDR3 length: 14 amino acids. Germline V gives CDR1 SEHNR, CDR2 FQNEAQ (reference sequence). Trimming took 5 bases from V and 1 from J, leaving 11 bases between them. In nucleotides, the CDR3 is TGTGCCAGCAGCAGGGGAGGCTCCCAAGAGACCCAGTACTTC. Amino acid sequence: CASSRGGSQETQYF.

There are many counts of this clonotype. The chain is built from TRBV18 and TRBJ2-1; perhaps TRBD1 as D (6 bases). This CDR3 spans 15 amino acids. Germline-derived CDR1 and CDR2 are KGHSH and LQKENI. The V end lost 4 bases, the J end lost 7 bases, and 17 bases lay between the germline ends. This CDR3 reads CASSHVGGFMNEQFF. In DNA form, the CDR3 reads TGTGCCAGCTCACACGTAGGGGGTTTCATGAATGAGCAGTTCTTC.

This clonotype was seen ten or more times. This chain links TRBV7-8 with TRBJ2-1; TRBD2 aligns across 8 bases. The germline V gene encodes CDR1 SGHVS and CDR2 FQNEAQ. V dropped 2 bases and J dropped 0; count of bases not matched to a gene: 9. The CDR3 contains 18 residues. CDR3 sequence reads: CASSLRTSGSVSYNEQFF. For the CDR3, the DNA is TGTGCCAGCAGCTTACGAACTAGCGGCAGCGTCTCCTACAATGAGCAGTTCTTC.

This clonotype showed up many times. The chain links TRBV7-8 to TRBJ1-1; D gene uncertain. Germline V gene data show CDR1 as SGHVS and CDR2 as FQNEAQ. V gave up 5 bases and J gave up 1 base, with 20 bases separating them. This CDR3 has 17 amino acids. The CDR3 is CASSTLRPGRKNTEAFF. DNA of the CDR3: TGTGCCAGCAGCACACTAAGACCCGGACGGAAGAACACTGAAGCTTTCTTT.

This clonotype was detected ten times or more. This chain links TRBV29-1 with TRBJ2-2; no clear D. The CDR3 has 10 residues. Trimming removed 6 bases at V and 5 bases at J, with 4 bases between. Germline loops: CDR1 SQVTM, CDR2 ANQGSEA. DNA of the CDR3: TGCAGCGTCTGGACCGGGGAGCTGTTTTTT. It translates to CSVWTGELFF.

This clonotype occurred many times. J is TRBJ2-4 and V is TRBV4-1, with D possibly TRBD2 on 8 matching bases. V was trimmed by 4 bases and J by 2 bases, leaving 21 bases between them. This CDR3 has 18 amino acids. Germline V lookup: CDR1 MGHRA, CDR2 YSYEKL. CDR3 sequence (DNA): TGCGCCAGCAGCCCCGGACAGGCCGCGGGGGGCACCAAAAACATTCAGTACTTC. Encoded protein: CASSPGQAAGGTKNIQYF.

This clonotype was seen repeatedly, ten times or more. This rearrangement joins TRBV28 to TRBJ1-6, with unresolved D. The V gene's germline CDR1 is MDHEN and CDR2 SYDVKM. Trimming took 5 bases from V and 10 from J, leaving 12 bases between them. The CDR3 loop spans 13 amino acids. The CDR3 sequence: CASSPRIQSPLHF. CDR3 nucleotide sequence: TGTGCCAGCAGTCCTCGAATTCAATCACCCCTCCACTTT.

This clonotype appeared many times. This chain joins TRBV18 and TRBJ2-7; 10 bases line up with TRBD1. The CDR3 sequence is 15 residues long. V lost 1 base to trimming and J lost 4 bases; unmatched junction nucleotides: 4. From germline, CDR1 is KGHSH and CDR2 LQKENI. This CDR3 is CASSPLMGQGYEQYF. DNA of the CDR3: TGTGCCAGCTCACCACTGATGGGACAGGGGTACGAGCAGTACTTC. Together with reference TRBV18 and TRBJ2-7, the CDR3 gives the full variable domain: NAGVMQNPRHLVRRRGQEARLRCSPMKGHSHVYWYRQLPEEGLKFMVYLQKENIIDESGMPKERFSAEFPKEGPSILRIQQVVRGDSAAYFCASSPLMGQGYEQYFGPGTRLTVT.

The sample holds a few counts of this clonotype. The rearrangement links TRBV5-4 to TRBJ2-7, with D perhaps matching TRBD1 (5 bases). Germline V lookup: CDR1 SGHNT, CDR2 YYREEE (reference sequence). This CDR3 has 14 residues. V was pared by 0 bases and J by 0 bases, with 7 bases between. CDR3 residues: CASSLGDSSYEQYF. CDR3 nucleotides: TGTGCCAGCAGCTTGGGTGACAGCTCCTACGAGCAGTACTTC.

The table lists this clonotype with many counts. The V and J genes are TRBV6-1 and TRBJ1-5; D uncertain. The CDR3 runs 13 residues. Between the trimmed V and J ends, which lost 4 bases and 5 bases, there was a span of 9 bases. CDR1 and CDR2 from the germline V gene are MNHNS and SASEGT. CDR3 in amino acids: CASSGLTYQPQHF. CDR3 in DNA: TGTGCCAGCAGTGGCCTGACTTATCAGCCCCAGCATTTT.

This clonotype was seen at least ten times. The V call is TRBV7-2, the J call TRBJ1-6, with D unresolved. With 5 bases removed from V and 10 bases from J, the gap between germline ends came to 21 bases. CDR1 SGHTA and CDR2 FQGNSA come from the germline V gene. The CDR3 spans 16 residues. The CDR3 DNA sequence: TGTGCCAGCAGCCCGACCAGACTCTACCGAGGGTCACCCCTCCACTTT. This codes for CASSPTRLYRGSPLHF.

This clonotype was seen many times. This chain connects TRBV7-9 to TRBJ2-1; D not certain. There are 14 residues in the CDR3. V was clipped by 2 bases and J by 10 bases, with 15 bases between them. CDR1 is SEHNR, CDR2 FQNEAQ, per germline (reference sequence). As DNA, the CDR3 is TGTGCCAGCAGCTTACCCCCCCCGCCCAACGAGCAGTTCTTC. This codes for CASSLPPPPNEQFF.

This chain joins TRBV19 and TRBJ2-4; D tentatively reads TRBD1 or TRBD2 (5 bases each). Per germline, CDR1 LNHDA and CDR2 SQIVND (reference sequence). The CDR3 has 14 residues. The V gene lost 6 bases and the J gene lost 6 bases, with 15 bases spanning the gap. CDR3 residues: CASSLGDPVNIQYF. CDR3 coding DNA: TGTGCCAGTAGCCTAGGGGACCCTGTAAACATTCAGTACTTC.

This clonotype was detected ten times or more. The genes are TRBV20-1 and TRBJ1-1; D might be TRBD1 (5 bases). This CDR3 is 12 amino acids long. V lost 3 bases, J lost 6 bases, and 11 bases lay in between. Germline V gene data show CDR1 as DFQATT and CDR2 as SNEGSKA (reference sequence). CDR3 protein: CSASGGRSEAFF. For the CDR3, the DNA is TGCAGTGCTAGCGGGGGTCGGTCTGAAGCTTTCTTT.

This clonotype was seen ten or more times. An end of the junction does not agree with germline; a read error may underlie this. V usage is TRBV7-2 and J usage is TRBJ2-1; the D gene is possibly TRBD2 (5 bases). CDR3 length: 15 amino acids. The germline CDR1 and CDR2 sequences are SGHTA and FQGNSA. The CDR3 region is CASSFVANSYNEQFF. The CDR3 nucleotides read TGTGCCAGTAGCTTCGTAGCGAACTCCTACAATGAGCAGTTCTTC.

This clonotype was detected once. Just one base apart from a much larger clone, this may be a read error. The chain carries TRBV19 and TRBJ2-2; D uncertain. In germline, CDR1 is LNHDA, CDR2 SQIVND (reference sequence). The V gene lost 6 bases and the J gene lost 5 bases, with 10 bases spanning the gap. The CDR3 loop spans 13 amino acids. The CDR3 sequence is CASRIWETGELFF. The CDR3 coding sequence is TGTGCCAGTAGAATTTGGGAAACCGGGGAGCTGTTTTTT.

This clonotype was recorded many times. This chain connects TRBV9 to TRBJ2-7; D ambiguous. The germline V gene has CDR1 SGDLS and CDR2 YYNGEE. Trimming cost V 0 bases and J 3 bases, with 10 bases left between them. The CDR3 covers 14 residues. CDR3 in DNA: TGTGCCAGCAGCGTAGGCCCCGATGACTACGAGCAGTACTTC. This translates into CASSVGPDDYEQYF.

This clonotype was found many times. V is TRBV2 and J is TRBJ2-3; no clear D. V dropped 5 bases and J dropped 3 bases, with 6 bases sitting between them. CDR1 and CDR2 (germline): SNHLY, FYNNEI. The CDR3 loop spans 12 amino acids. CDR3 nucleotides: TGTGCCAGCAGTCGACGAACAGATACGCAGTATTTT. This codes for CASSRRTDTQYF.

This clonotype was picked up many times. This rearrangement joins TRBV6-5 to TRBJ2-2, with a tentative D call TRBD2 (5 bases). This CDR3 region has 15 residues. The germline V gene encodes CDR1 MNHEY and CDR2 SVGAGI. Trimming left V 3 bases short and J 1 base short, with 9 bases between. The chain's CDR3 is CASSYSVLNTGELFF. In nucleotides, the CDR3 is TGTGCCAGCAGTTATAGCGTGTTGAACACCGGGGAGCTGTTTTTT.